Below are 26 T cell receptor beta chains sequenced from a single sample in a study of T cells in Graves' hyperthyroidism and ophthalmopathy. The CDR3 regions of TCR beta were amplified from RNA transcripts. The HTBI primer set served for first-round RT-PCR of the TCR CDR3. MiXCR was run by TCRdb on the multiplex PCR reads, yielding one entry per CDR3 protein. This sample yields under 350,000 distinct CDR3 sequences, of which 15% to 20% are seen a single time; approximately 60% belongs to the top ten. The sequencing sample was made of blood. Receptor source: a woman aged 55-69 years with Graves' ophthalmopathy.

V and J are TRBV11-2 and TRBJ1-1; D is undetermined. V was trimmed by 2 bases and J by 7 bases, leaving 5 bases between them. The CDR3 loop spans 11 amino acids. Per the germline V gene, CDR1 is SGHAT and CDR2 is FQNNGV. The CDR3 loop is CASSLYGEAFF. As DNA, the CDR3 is TGTGCCAGCAGCTTATACGGTGAAGCTTTCTTT.

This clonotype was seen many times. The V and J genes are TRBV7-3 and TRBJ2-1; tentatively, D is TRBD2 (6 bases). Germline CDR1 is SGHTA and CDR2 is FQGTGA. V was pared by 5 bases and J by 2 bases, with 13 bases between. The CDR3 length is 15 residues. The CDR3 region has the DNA TGTGCCAGCAGCAGGTCAGGCGGGGCCTACAATGAGCAGTTCTTC. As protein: CASSRSGGAYNEQFF.

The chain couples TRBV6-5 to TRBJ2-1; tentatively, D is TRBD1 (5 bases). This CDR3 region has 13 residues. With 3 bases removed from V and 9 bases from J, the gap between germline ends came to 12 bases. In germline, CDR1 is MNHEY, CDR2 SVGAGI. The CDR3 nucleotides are TGTGCCAGCAGTTATCTCCAGGGTAGTGAGCAGTTCTTC. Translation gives CASSYLQGSEQFF.

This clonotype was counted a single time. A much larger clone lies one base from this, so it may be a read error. The CDR3 reads CASSLVGASYEQYF. The CDR3 DNA reads as TGTGCCAGCAGCTTGGTTGGAGCCTCCTACGAGCAGTACTTC. V is TRBV5-6 and J is TRBJ2-7; D is undetermined. The CDR3 sequence is 14 residues long. The V end was cut by 0 bases, the J end by 0 bases, with 7 bases between. Germline loops: CDR1 SGHDT, CDR2 YYEEEE.

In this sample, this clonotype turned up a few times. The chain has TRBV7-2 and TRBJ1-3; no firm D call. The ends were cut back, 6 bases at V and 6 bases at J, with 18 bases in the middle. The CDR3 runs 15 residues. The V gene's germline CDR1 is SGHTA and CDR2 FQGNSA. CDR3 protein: CASSLQPGDQNTIYF. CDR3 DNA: TGTGCCAGCAGTCTACAACCGGGAGACCAAAACACCATATATTTT.

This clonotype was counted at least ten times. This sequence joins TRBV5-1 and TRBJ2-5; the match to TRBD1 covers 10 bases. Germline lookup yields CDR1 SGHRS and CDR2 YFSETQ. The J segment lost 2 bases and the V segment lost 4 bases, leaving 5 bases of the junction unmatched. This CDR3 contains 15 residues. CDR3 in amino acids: CASSGRDRGQETQYF. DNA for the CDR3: TGCGCCAGCAGCGGCCGGGACAGGGGTCAAGAGACCCAGTACTTC.

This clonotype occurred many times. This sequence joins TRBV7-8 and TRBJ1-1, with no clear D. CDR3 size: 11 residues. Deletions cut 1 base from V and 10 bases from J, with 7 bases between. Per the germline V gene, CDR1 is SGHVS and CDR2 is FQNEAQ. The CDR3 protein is CASSLGALAFF. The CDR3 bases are TGTGCCAGCAGCTTAGGGGCTTTAGCTTTCTTT.

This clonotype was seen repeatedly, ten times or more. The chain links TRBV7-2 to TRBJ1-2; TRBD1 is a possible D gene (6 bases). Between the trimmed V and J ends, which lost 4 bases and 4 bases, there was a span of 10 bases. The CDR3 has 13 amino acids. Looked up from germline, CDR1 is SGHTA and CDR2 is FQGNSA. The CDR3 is CASSSGVAYGYTF. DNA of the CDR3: TGTGCCAGCAGCTCAGGGGTTGCCTATGGCTACACCTTC.

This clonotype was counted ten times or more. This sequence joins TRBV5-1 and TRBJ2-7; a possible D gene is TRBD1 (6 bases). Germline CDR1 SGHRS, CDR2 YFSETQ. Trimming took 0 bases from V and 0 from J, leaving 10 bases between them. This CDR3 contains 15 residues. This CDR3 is CASSLGTDLSYEQYF. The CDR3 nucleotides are TGCGCCAGCAGCTTGGGGACAGACCTCTCCTACGAGCAGTACTTC.

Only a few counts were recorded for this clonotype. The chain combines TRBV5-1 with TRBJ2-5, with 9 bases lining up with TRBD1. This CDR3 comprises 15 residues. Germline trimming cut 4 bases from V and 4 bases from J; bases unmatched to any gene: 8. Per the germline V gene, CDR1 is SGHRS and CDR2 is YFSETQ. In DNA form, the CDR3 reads TGCGCCAGCAGCAGATTGGGACAGGGAGGAGAGACCCAGTACTTC. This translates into CASSRLGQGGETQYF.

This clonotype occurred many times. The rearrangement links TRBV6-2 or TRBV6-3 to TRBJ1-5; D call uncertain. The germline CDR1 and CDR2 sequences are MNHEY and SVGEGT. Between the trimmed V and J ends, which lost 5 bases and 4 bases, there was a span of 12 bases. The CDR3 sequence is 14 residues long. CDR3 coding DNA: TGTGCCAGCAGTGGCCGTGGCTCTAATCAGCCCCAGCATTTT. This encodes CASSGRGSNQPQHF.

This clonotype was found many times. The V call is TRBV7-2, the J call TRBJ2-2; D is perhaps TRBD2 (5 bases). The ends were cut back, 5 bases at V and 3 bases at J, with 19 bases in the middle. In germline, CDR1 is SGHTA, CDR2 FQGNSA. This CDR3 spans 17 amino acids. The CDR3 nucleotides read TGTGCCAGCAGCCCAGGACGGGCGGGCGCGGACACCGGGGAGCTGTTTTTT. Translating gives CASSPGRAGADTGELFF.

The CDR3 DNA follows: TGTGCCAGCACCACGAAGGCGGGAGGGCCATCAGAGACCCAGTACTTC. Its translation: CASTTKAGGPSETQYF. This sequence joins TRBV5-4 and TRBJ2-5; 9 nucleotides line up with TRBD2. The CDR3 contains 16 residues. CDR1 is SGHNT, CDR2 YYREEE, per germline (reference sequence). The J segment lost 4 bases and the V segment lost 6 bases, leaving 13 bases of the junction unmatched. Full variable domain (rest looked up from reference TRBV5-4 and TRBJ2-5): ETGVTQSPTHLIKTRGQQVTLRCSSQSGHNTVSWYQQALGQGPQFIFQYYREEENGRGNFPPRFSGLQFPNYSSELNVNALELDDSALYLCASTTKAGGPSETQYFGPGTRLLVL.

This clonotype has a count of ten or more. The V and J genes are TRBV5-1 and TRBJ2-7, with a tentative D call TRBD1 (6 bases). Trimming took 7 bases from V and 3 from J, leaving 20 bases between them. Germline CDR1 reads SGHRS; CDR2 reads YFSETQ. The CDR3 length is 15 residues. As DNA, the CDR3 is TGCGCCAGCCAACCACAGGGTTTCTCCCACTACGAGCAGTACTTC. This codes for CASQPQGFSHYEQYF.

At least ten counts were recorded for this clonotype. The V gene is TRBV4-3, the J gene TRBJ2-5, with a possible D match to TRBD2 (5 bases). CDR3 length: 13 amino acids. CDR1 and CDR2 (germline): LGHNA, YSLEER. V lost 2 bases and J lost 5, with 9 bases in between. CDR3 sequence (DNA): TGCGCCAGCAGCCAAAGGACTCGGGAGACCCAGTACTTC. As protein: CASSQRTRETQYF.

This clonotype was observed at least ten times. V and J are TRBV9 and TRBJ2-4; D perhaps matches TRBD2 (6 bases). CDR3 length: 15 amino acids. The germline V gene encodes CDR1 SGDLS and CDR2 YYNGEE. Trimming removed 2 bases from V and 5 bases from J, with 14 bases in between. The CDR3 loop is CASSVSPGGENIQYF. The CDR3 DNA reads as TGTGCCAGCAGCGTTTCTCCTGGAGGGGAAAACATTCAGTACTTC. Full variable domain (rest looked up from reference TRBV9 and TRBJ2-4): DSGVTQTPKHLITATGQRVTLRCSPRSGDLSVYWYQQSLDQGLQFLIQYYNGEERAKGNILERFSAQQFPDLHSELNLSSLELGDSALYFCASSVSPGGENIQYFGAGTRLSVL.

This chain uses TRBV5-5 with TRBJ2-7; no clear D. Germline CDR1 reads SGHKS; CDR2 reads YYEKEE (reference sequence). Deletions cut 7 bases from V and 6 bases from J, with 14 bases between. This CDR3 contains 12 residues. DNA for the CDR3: TGTGCCAGCGGCTGGGTAGACGGCGAGCAGTACTTC. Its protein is CASGWVDGEQYF.

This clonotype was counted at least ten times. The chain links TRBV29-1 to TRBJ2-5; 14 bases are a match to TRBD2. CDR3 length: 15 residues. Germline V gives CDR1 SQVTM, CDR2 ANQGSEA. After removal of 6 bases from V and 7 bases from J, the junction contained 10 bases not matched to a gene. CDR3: CSVATGTSGSLTQYF. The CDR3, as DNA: TGCAGCGTGGCCACCGGGACTAGCGGGAGTCTGACCCAGTACTTC. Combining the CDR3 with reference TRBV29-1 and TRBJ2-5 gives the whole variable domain SAVISQKPSRDICQRGTSLTIQCQVDSQVTMMFWYRQQPGQSLTLIATANQGSEATYESGFVIDKFPISRPNLTFSTLTVSNMSPEDSSIYLCSVATGTSGSLTQYFGPGTRLLVL.

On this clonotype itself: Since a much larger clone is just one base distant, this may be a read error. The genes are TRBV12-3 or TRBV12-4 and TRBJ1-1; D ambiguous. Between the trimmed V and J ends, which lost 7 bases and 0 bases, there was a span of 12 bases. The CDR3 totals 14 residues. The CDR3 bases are TGTGCCAGCAACCCGTTTTCCTTGAACACTGAAGCTTTCTTT. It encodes CASNPFSLNTEAFF.

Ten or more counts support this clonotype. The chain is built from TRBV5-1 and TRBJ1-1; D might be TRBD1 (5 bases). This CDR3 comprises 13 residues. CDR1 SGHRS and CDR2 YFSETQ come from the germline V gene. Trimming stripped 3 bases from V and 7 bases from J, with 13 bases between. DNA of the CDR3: TGCGCCAGCAGCTCGGCAGGGACGAGTGAAGCTTTCTTT. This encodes CASSSAGTSEAFF.

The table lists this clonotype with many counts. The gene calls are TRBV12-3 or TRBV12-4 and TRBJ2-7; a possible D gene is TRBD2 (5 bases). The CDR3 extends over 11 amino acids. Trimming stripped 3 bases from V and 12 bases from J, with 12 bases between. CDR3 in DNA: TGTGCCAGCAGTTTTAGTGAGGGCCGGTACTTC. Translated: CASSFSEGRYF.

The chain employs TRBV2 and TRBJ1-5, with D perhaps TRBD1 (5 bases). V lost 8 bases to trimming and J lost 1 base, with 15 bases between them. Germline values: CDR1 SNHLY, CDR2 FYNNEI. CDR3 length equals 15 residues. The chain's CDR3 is CASGRIQGSNQPQHF. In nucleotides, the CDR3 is TGTGCCAGCGGAAGGATTCAGGGCAGCAATCAGCCCCAGCATTTT.

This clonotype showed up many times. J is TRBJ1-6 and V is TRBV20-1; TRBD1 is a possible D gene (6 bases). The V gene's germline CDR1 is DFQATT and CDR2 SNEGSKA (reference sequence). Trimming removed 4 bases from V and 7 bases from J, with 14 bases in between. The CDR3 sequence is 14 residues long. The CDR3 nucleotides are TGCAGTGCTATAGAACAGGGTCTCAATTCACCCCTCCACTTT. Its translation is CSAIEQGLNSPLHF.

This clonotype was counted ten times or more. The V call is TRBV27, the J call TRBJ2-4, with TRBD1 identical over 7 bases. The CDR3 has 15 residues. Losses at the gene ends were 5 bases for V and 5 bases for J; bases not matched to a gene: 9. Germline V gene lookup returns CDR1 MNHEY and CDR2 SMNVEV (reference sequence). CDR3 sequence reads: CASSTPRQGENIQYF. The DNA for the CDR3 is TGTGCCAGCAGTACCCCACGACAGGGTGAAAACATTCAGTACTTC.

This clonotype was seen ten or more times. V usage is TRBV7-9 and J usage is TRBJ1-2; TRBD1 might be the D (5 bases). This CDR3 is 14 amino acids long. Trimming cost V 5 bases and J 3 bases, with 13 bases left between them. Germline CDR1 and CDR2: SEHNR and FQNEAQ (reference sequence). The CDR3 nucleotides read TGTGCCAGCAGCCAGGCAGGGAGCGACTATGGCTACACCTTC. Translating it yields CASSQAGSDYGYTF.

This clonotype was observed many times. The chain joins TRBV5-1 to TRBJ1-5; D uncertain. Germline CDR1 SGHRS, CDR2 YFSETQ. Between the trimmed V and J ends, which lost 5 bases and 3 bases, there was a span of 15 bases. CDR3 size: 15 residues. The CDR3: CASRKGPLSNQPQHF. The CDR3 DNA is TGCGCCAGCAGAAAAGGACCGCTTTCCAATCAGCCCCAGCATTTT. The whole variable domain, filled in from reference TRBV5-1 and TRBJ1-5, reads KAGVTQTPRYLIKTRGQQVTLSCSPISGHRSVSWYQQTPGQGLQFLFEYFSETQRNKGNFPGRFSGRQFSNSRSEMNVSTLELGDSALYLCASRKGPLSNQPQHFGDGTRLSIL.